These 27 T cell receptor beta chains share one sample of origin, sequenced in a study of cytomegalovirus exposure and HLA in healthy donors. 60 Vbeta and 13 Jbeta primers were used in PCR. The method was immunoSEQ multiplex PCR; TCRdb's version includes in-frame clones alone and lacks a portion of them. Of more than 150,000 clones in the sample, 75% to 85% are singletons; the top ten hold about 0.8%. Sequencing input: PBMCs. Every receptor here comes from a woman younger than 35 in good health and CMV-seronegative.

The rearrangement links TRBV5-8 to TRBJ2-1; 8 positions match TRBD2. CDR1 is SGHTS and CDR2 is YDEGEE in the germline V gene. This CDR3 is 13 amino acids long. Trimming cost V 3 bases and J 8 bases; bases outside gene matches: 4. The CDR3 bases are TGTGCCAGCAGCTCGGGACTAGTCGATGAGCAGTTCTTC. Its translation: CASSSGLVDEQFF.

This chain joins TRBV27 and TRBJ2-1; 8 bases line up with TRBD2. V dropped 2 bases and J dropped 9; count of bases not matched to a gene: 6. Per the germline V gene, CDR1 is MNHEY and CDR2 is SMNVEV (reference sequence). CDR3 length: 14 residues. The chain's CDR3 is CASSLGRGGTEQFF. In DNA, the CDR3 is TGTGCCAGCAGTTTAGGTCGCGGGGGGACTGAGCAGTTCTTC.

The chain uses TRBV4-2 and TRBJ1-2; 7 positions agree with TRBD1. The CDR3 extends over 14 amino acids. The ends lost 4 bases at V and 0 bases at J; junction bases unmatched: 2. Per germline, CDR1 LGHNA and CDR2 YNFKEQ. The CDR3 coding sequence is TGTGCCAGCAGCCCCAGGGGGGCTAACTATGGCTACACCTTC. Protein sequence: CASSPRGANYGYTF.

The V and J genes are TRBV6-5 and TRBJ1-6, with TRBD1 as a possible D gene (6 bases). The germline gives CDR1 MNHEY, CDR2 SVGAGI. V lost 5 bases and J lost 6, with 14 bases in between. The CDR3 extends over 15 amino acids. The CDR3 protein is CASSQQGVPNSPLHF. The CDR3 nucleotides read TGTGCCAGCAGTCAACAGGGAGTCCCTAATTCACCCCTCCACTTT.

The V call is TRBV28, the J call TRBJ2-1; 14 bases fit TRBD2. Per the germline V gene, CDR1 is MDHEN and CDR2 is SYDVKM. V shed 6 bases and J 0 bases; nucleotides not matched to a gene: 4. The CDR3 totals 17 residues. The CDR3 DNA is TGTGCCAGCAGCTCCGGGACTAGCGGGGGCTCCTACAATGAGCAGTTCTTC. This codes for CASSSGTSGGSYNEQFF.

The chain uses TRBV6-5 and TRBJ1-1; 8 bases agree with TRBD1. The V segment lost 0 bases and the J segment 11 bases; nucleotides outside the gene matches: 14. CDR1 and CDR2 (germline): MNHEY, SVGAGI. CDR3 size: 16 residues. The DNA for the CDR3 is TGTGCCAGCAGTTACTCGGTACAGGGGGGCGTCAGGGAGGCTTTCTTT. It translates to CASSYSVQGGVREAFF.

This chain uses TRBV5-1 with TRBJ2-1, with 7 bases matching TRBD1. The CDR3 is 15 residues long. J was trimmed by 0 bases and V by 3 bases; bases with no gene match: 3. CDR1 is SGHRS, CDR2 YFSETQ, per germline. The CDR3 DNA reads TGCGCCAGCAGCTGGGACAGCGACTCCTACAATGAGCAGTTCTTC. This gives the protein CASSWDSDSYNEQFF. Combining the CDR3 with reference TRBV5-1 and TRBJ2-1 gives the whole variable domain KAGVTQTPRYLIKTRGQQVTLSCSPISGHRSVSWYQQTPGQGLQFLFEYFSETQRNKGNFPGRFSGRQFSNSRSEMNVSTLELGDSALYLCASSWDSDSYNEQFFGPGTRLTVL.

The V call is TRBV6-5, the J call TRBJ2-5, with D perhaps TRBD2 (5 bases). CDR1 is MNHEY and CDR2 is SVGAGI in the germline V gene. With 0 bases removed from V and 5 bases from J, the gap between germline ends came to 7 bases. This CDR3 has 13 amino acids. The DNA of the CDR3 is TGTGCCAGCAGTTACTCGAGGGAGGAGACCCAGTACTTC. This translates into CASSYSREETQYF.

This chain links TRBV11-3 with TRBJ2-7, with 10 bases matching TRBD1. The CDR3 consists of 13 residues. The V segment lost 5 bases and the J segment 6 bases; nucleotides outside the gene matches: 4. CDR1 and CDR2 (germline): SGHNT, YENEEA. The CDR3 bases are TGTGCCAGCAGCGTCCGACAGGGGGCCGAGCAGTACTTC. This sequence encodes CASSVRQGAEQYF.

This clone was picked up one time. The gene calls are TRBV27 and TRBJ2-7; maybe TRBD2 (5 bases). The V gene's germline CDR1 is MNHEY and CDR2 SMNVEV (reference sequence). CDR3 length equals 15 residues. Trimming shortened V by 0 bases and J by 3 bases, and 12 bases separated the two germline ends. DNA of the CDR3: TGTGCCAGCAGTTTATCGGAGAGGGCCTACTACGAGCAGTACTTC. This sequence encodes CASSLSERAYYEQYF.

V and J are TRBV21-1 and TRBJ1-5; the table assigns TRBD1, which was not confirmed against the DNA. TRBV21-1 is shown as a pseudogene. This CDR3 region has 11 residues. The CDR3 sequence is CAGDRNQPQHF. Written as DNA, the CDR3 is TGTGCGGGGGACAGAAATCAGCCCCAGCATTTT.

CDR3 coding DNA: TGTGCTAGTGCCTTGGTAGGGATCTGGAGGGACAGGGAACCTCACAACTATGGCTACACCTTC. It encodes CASALVGIWRDREPHNYGYTF. The rearrangement uses TRBV12-5 and TRBJ1-2, with 9 bases identical to TRBD1. Germline values: CDR1 LGHNT, CDR2 FRNRAP. This CDR3 region has 21 residues. With V trimmed by 7 bases and J by 2 bases, 26 bases remained unmatched.

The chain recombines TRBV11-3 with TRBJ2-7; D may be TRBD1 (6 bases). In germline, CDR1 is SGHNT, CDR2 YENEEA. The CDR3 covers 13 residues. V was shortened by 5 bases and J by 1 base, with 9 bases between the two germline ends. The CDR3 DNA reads TGTGCCAGCAGCCGCACAGGGTCCTACGAGCAGTACTTC. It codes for CASSRTGSYEQYF.

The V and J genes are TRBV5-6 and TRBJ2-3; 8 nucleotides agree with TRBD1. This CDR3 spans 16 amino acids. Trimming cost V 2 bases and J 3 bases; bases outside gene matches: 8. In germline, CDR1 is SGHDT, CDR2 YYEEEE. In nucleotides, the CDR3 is TGTGCCAGCAGCTTACGGACAGGGCGGGGTACAGATACGCAGTATTTT. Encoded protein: CASSLRTGRGTDTQYF. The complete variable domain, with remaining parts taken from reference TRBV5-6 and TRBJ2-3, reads DAGVTQSPTHLIKTRGQQVTLRCSPKSGHDTVSWYQQALGQGPQFIFQYYEEEERQRGNFPDRFSGHQFPNYSSELNVNALLLGDSALYLCASSLRTGRGTDTQYFGPGTRLTVL.

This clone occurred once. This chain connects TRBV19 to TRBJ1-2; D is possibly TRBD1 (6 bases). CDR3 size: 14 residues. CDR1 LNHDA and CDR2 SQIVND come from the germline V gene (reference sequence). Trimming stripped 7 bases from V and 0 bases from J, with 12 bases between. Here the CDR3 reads CASKVAGANYGYTF. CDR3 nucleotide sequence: TGTGCCAGTAAAGTGGCAGGGGCTAACTATGGCTACACCTTC.

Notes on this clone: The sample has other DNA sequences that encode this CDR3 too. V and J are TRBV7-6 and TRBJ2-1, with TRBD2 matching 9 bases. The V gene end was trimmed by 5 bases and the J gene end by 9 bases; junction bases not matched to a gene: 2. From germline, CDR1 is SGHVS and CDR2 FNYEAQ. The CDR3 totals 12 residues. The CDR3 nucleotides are TGTGCCAGCAGCCTGGGACTAGCTGAGCAGTTCTTC. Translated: CASSLGLAEQFF.

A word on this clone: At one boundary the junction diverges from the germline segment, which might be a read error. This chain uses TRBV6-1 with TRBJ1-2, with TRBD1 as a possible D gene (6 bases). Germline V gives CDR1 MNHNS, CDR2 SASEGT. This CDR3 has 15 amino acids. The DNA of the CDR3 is TGTGCCAGCAGTACTCCGAAACAGGGATACTACGGCTACACCTTC. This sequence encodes CASSTPKQGYYGYTF.

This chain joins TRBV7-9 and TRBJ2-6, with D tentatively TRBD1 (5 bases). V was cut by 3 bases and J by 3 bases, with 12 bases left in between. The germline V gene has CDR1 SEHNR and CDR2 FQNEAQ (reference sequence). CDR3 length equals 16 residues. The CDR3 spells CASSFSRVFGANVLTF. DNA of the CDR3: TGTGCCAGCAGCTTCTCCAGGGTTTTTGGGGCCAACGTCCTGACTTTC.

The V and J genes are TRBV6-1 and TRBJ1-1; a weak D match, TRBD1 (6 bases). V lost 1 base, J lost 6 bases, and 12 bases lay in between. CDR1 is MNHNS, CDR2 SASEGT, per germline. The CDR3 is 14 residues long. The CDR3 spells CASSEGAGVSEAFF. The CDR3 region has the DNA TGTGCCAGCAGTGAAGGAGCAGGGGTTTCTGAAGCTTTCTTT.

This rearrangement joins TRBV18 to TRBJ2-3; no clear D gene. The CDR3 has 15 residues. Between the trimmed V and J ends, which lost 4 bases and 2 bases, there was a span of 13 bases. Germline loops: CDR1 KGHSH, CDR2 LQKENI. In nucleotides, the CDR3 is TGTGCCAGCTCACGCCTTGGCGGTTTCACAGATACGCAGTATTTT. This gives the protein CASSRLGGFTDTQYF.

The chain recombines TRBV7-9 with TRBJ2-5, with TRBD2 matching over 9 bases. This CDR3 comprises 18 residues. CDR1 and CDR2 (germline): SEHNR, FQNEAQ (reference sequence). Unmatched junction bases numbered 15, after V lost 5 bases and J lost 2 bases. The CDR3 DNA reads TGTGCCAGCAGCCCCGGGGCTAGCGGGGCGAGGGGTCAAGAGACCCAGTACTTC. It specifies CASSPGASGARGQETQYF. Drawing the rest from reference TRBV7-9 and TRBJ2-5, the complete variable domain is DTGVSQNPRHKITKRGQNVTFRCDPISEHNRLYWYRQTLGQGPEFLTYFQNEAQLEKSRLLSDRFSAERPKGSFSTLEIQRTEQGDSAMYLCASSPGASGARGQETQYFGPGTRLLVL.

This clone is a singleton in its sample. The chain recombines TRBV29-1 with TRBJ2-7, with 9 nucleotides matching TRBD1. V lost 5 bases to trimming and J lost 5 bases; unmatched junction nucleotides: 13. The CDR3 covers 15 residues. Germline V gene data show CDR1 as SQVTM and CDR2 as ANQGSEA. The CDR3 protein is CSVKSIQGARHEQYF. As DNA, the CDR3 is TGCAGCGTTAAATCTATACAGGGGGCGCGACACGAGCAGTACTTC.

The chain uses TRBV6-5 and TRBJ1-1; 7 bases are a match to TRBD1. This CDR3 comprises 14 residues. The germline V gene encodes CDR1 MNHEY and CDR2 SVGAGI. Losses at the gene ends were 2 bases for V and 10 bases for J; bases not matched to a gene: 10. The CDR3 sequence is CASSYDRVRGAAFF. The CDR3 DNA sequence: TGTGCCAGCAGTTACGACAGGGTAAGGGGGGCAGCTTTCTTT.

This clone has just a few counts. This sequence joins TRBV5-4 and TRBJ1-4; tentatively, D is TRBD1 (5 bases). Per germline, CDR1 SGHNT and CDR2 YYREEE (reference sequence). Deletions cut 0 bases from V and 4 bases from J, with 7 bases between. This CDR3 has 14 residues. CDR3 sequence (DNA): TGTGCCAGCAGCTTGGCACAGGATAATGAAAAACTGTTTTTT. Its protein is CASSLAQDNEKLFF.

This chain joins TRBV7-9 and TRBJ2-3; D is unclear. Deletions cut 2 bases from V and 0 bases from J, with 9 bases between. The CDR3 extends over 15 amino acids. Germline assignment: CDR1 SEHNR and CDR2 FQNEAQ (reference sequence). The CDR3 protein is CASSLLGYSTDTQYF. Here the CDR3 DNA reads TGTGCCAGCAGCTTACTCGGGTATAGCACAGATACGCAGTATTTT. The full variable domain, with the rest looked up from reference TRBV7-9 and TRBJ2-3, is DTGVSQNPRHKITKRGQNVTFRCDPISEHNRLYWYRQTLGQGPEFLTYFQNEAQLEKSRLLSDRFSAERPKGSFSTLEIQRTEQGDSAMYLCASSLLGYSTDTQYFGPGTRLTVL.

CDR3 in amino acids: CSADRGSNEQFF. The CDR3 bases are TGCAGCGCCGACAGGGGGTCGAATGAGCAGTTCTTC. This rearrangement joins TRBV29-1 to TRBJ2-1; 9 bases match TRBD1. Germline-derived CDR1 and CDR2 are SQVTM and ANQGSEA. The trim removed 7 bases at V and 7 bases at J, leaving 5 bases unmatched. This CDR3 has 12 residues.

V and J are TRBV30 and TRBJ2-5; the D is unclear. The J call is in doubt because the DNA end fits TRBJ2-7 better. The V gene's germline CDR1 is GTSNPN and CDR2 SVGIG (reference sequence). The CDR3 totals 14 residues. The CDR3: CAWSSESSTYEQYF. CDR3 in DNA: TGTGCCTGGAGCTCGGAGTCCTCTACCTACGAGCAGTACTTC.